This T cell receptor (beta chain) was documented in a study of molecular identifiers for immune sequencing clone quantification. From the PCR reads, TCRdb called clonotypes with MiXCR, one entry per CDR3 protein. The repertoire holds about 630,000 distinct CDR3 sequences, with roughly 25% as singletons. This clonotype was seen more than once but under ten times. Germline V gene sequence: CDR1 DFQATT, CDR2 SNEGSKA (reference sequence). The CDR3 consists of 15 residues. V was clipped by 0 bases and J by 6 bases, with 18 bases between them. V gene TRBV20-1 combines with J gene TRBJ2-7; D may match TRBD1 or TRBD2 (5 bases each). The sequencing sample was made of naive CD8+ T cells from blood, with Jurkat cell RNA spiked in. The subset denotes: FACS-sorted CD8+CD4-CCR7+CD45RA+ naive T cells. The receptor comes from a human donor in good health. Some libraries in this study had Jurkat cell RNA spiked in. The CDR3 sequence is CSARDWRTSRAEQYF. The DNA for the CDR3 is TGCAGTGCTAGAGATTGGAGGACAAGCAGGGCCGAGCAGTACTTC.